The clone carrying this T cell receptor beta chain was observed once. As yet, its antigen is unknown. TCR beta CDR3 sequences were amplified from RNA transcripts. In the first-round RT-PCR of the TCR CDR3, the HTBI primer set was used. TCRdb analysed the multiplex PCR reads with MiXCR anew, one entry per CDR3 protein. The sample shows about 560,000 distinct CDR3 sequences, roughly 17% of them seen only once. The CDR3 runs to 15 residues. Germline V gives CDR1 SGHNT, CDR2 YYREEE (reference sequence). The V gene end was trimmed by 3 bases and the J gene end by 5 bases; junction bases not matched to a gene: 9. The data were obtained in a study of T cells in Graves' hyperthyroidism and ophthalmopathy. General study findings and limits: Most clonotypes that expanded in the thyroid above 0.001 also showed up in blood.

Graves' hyperthyroidism showing no ophthalmopathy progression within 18 months was considered stable. The study excluded patients with uncontrolled infection, other autoimmune disease, pregnancy or lactation. V is TRBV5-4 and J is TRBJ2-7; TRBD1 matches 9 bases. This TCR derives from a woman under 30 with Graves' hyperthyroidism. Sequencing was carried out using blood. This CDR3 is CASSSDRDRAHEQYF. CDR3 in DNA: TGTGCCAGCAGCTCCGATCGGGACAGGGCCCACGAGCAGTACTTC.